In this sample, the clone carrying this T cell receptor beta chain turned up many times. As yet, its antigen is unknown. MiXCR was used by TCRdb to re-call the PCR reads. The sample records some 19,000 clones, less than 30% being singletons. Thyroid surgery was performed in patients who had received no treatment beforehand. V lost 2 bases and J lost 4; bases outside the gene matches: 7. The germline gives CDR1 SGHAT, CDR2 FQNNGV. This CDR3 region has 17 residues. This sample was included in a study of metastatic and nonmetastatic thyroid tumors. Study-level findings and limits: When malignant thyroid tumors were compared with benign nodules, TCR beta diversity was reportedly significantly higher in the malignant tumors. This held in both blood and tumor samples.

Input material: blood. The chain links TRBV11-2 to TRBJ2-5; 13 bases fit TRBD2. The TCR comes from a male donor with papillary thyroid cancer or a benign thyroid nodule (not recorded which). Some clones in this sample may be carry-over from other donors' samples. In DNA, the CDR3 is TGTGCCAGCAGCTTACAACTAGCGGGAGGGCCGCTAGAGACCCAGTACTTC. This codes for CASSLQLAGGPLETQYF. The full variable domain, in which reference TRBV11-2 and TRBJ2-5 provide the parts outside the CDR3, is EAGVAQSPRYKIIEKRQSVAFWCNPISGHATLYWYQQILGQGPKLLIQFQNNGVVDDSQLPKDRFSAERLKGVDSTLKIQPAKLEDSAVYLCASSLQLAGGPLETQYFGPGTRLLVL.